This T cell receptor beta chain came from a study of blood T cell repertoires in COVID-19. Assay: immunoSEQ multiplex PCR; the TCRdb copy retains only in-frame clones and omits some. The sample contains about 70,000 clones, about 80% of which appear only once. The germline CDR1 and CDR2 sequences are SGHAT and FQNNGV. V was clipped by 2 bases and J by 3 bases, with 13 bases between them. This CDR3 region has 15 residues. This clone was detected once. The sample was peripheral blood. The chain employs TRBV11-2 and TRBJ2-5; D possibly corresponds to TRBD2 (6 bases). This receptor was taken from a man in his 70s who had recovered from COVID-19. The CDR3 is CASSLNPTSKETQYF. The CDR3 nucleotides read TGTGCCAGCAGCTTAAATCCGACTAGTAAAGAGACCCAGTACTTC.